The 21 T cell receptor beta chains presented below share a single source sample, sequenced in a study of T-cell memory formation after mild COVID-19. TCRdb analysed the 5' RACE reads with MiXCR anew, one entry per CDR3 protein. This sample has about half a million distinct CDR3 sequences, with about 20% found just once. The sample was PBMCs or a T cell subset sorted from them (not recorded which). The receptors shown here come from an adult woman who had mild COVID-19 (a few samples of this study predate the infection). Cell type and time point are not known.

This clonotype has just a few counts. The chain uses TRBV11-2 and TRBJ2-3; 9 nucleotides align to TRBD2. J lost 5 bases, V lost 3 bases, and 6 bases had no gene match. Germline V lookup: CDR1 SGHAT, CDR2 FQNNGV. This CDR3 region has 15 residues. For the CDR3, the DNA is TGTGCCAGCAGCTTTATAGCGGGAGTAGGAGATACGCAGTATTTT. Translating it yields CASSFIAGVGDTQYF.

This chain uses TRBV19 with TRBJ2-7, with 13 positions matching TRBD2. Germline V gene sequence: CDR1 LNHDA, CDR2 SQIVND (reference sequence). The CDR3 has 17 residues. V lost 5 bases, J lost 4 bases, and 11 bases stayed unmatched. CDR3 bases: TGTGCCAGTAGTCCCCCAGAAGGACTAGCGGGAGTATACGAGCAGTACTTC. Its translation is CASSPPEGLAGVYEQYF.

CDR3 nucleotides: TGTGCCAGCAGATTCTTTAGCACAGATACGCAGTATTTT. It specifies CASRFFSTDTQYF. This rearrangement joins TRBV27 to TRBJ2-3; D call uncertain. Germline assignment: CDR1 MNHEY and CDR2 SMNVEV (reference sequence). V lost 6 bases and J 0 bases, leaving 7 bases between the germline ends. The CDR3 runs 13 residues.

The gene calls are TRBV12-3 or TRBV12-4 and TRBJ2-7, with D perhaps TRBD1 (6 bases). The CDR3 spans 14 residues. V shed 6 bases and J shed 1 base, with 13 bases lying between them. CDR3 protein: CASRPGQRSYEQYF. In DNA, the CDR3 is TGTGCCAGCAGACCGGGACAACGATCCTACGAGCAGTACTTC.

This clonotype was seen a few times. This sequence joins TRBV28 and TRBJ1-1; tentatively, D is TRBD1 (5 bases). This CDR3 region has 13 residues. The V gene's germline CDR1 is MDHEN and CDR2 SYDVKM. Trimming cost V 7 bases and J 4 bases, with 13 bases left between them. The CDR3 loop reads CASKVPGGTEAFF. In DNA, the CDR3 is TGTGCCAGCAAGGTCCCCGGGGGCACTGAAGCTTTCTTT.

This clonotype showed up many times. The chain has TRBV5-1 and TRBJ2-1; 11 nucleotides agree with TRBD2. Germline assignment: CDR1 SGHRS and CDR2 YFSETQ. The CDR3 is made up of 15 amino acids. V was pared by 1 base and J by 7 bases, with 4 bases of the junction left unmatched. CDR3 DNA sequence: TGCGCCAGCAGCTTGCTAGCGGGGGGCGTGAATGAGCAGTTCTTC. This sequence encodes CASSLLAGGVNEQFF.

This clonotype was found a few times. The V call is TRBV7-8, the J call TRBJ1-5; D is perhaps TRBD1 (6 bases). The CDR3 contains 16 residues. Germline V CDR1 and CDR2: SGHVS, FQNEAQ. Trimming pared 5 bases from V and 3 bases from J, leaving 17 bases between. CDR3 in amino acids: CASSLDRSSANQPQHF. The CDR3, as DNA: TGTGCCAGCAGCCTGGACAGATCATCGGCCAATCAGCCCCAGCATTTT.

The chain employs TRBV7-2 and TRBJ2-7, with D possibly being TRBD2 (5 bases). The CDR3 extends over 13 amino acids. CDR1 and CDR2 (germline): SGHTA, FQGNSA. Trimming cost V 1 base and J 7 bases, with 11 bases left between them. The CDR3 DNA follows: TGTGCCAGCAGCTTAGATCCGCCGGGGGAGCAGTACTTC. Residues: CASSLDPPGEQYF.

The chain recombines TRBV6-1 with TRBJ1-1; D gene unclear. This CDR3 contains 13 residues. Germline values: CDR1 MNHNS, CDR2 SASEGT. V was pared by 0 bases and J by 11 bases, with 13 bases between. Written as DNA, the CDR3 is TGTGCCAGCAGTGAAGCGTGGCCCGGGTTGGCTTTCTTT. This translates into CASSEAWPGLAFF.

This clonotype was observed a few times. The genes are TRBV11-2 and TRBJ2-5; the match to TRBD2 covers 9 bases. V was clipped by 5 bases and J by 4 bases; unmatched bases: 17. The germline V gene encodes CDR1 SGHAT and CDR2 FQNNGV. There are 18 residues in the CDR3. For the CDR3, the DNA is TGTGCCAGCAGCCGCAAGAGGGGTAGCGGGGGCCAGGGAGAGACCCAGTACTTC. It yields the protein CASSRKRGSGGQGETQYF.

This clonotype has only a few counts. The chain uses TRBV15 and TRBJ1-4, with D hard to call. The germline V gene encodes CDR1 LNHNV and CDR2 YYDKDF (reference sequence). Trimming pared 5 bases from V and 4 bases from J, leaving 11 bases between. This CDR3 spans 14 amino acids. Here the CDR3 DNA reads TGTGCCACCAGCCTCAGAAAGTATAATGAAAAACTGTTTTTT. Its translation is CATSLRKYNEKLFF. Based on the CDR3 plus reference TRBV15 and TRBJ1-4, the full variable domain is DAMVIQNPRYQVTQFGKPVTLSCSQTLNHNVMYWYQQKSSQAPKLLFHYYDKDFNNEADTPDNFQSRRPNTSFCFLDIRSPGLGDTAMYLCATSLRKYNEKLFFGSGTQLSVL.

The count of this clonotype is one. This chain joins TRBV19 and TRBJ1-1; D might be TRBD1 (5 bases). The CDR3 runs 11 residues. V was shortened by 6 bases and J by 11 bases, with 13 bases between the two germline ends. Germline loops: CDR1 LNHDA, CDR2 SQIVND (reference sequence). CDR3 DNA sequence: TGTGCCAGTAGGACGGGGGGTTTGGCTTTCTTT. Protein sequence: CASRTGGLAFF.

The chain links TRBV2 to TRBJ2-5, with a possible D match to TRBD2 (6 bases). Trimming took off 6 bases at V and 3 bases at J, with 20 bases between the two ends. Germline V gene lookup returns CDR1 SNHLY and CDR2 FYNNEI. The CDR3 sequence is 16 residues long. The CDR3 DNA reads as TGTGCCAGCAGGGATACTAAGACTAGATCCGAAGAGACCCAGTACTTC. Translated: CASRDTKTRSEETQYF. The whole variable domain, remainder taken from reference TRBV2 and TRBJ2-5, is EPEVTQTPSHQVTQMGQEVILRCVPISNHLYFYWYRQILGQKVEFLVSFYNNEISEKSEIFDDQFSVERPDGSNFTLKIRSTKLEDSAMYFCASRDTKTRSEETQYFGPGTRLLVL.

The chain carries TRBV6-5 and TRBJ1-5; 7 positions match TRBD1. Germline trimming cut 5 bases from V and 4 bases from J; bases unmatched to any gene: 5. CDR1 and CDR2 (germline): MNHEY, SVGAGI. The CDR3 sequence is 14 residues long. The CDR3 protein is CASSQQGRNQPQHF. The CDR3 region has the DNA TGTGCCAGCAGTCAACAGGGGCGGAATCAGCCCCAGCATTTT.

The rearrangement links TRBV27 to TRBJ2-5, with 7 bases identical to TRBD2. Looked up from germline, CDR1 is MNHEY and CDR2 is SMNVEV (reference sequence). The CDR3 contains 15 residues. J gave up 5 bases and V 2 bases, and 8 bases lay outside the gene matches. The CDR3 region has the DNA TGTGCCAGCAGTTTAGGGAGCTGGGAGGGGGAGACCCAGTACTTC. It is translated as CASSLGSWEGETQYF.

The rearrangement joins TRBV24-1 to TRBJ2-1; 16 nucleotides align to TRBD2. The CDR3 has 17 residues. J was trimmed by 4 bases and V by 3 bases; bases with no gene match: 2. The germline CDR1 and CDR2 sequences are KGHDR and SFDVKD. The CDR3: CATSDPGLAGGYNEQFF. The CDR3 DNA follows: TGTGCCACCAGTGATCCGGGACTAGCGGGAGGGTACAATGAGCAGTTCTTC.

This clonotype was observed a handful of times. This chain uses TRBV10-3 with TRBJ1-2; D gene uncertain. V was trimmed by 0 bases and J by 5 bases, leaving 7 bases between them. The CDR3 covers 13 residues. CDR1 and CDR2 (germline): ENHRY, SYGVKD. CDR3 sequence (DNA): TGTGCCATCAGTGAGTCCGGAATTTATGGCTACACCTTC. As protein: CAISESGIYGYTF.

This clonotype appeared many times. The gene calls are TRBV12-3 or TRBV12-4 and TRBJ2-7; D is tentatively TRBD1 or TRBD2 (6 bases each). With 5 bases removed from V and 2 bases from J, the gap between germline ends came to 16 bases. The CDR3 extends over 15 amino acids. CDR3 bases: TGTGCCAGCAGTCCAGGGGACTGGGGAGCCTACGAGCAGTACTTC. Protein product: CASSPGDWGAYEQYF.

This clonotype has only a few counts. The chain couples TRBV6-1 to TRBJ2-7, with a weak D call TRBD1 (6 bases). CDR3 length: 14 residues. V was clipped by 8 bases and J by 4 bases, with 18 bases between them. In germline, CDR1 is MNHNS, CDR2 SASEGT. CDR3 protein: CASSTPAGTYEQYF. CDR3 DNA sequence: TGTGCCAGCTCTACACCCGCTGGGACATACGAGCAGTACTTC.

This clonotype was detected only a few times. The chain couples TRBV24-1 to TRBJ2-7; 7 bases map to TRBD1. The CDR3 contains 13 residues. J was trimmed by 4 bases and V by 4 bases; bases with no gene match: 3. Germline V lookup: CDR1 KGHDR, CDR2 SFDVKD. The CDR3 DNA follows: TGTGCCACCAGTGAGACGACAGGGTACGAGCAGTACTTC. It translates to CATSETTGYEQYF.

This clonotype was found a few times. V is TRBV12-3 or TRBV12-4 and J is TRBJ2-7; TRBD2 might be the D (6 bases). V shed 2 bases and J shed 6 bases, with 8 bases lying between them. CDR3 length equals 12 residues. The CDR3 sequence is CASSLWRGEQYF. In DNA form, the CDR3 reads TGTGCCAGCAGTTTATGGAGGGGCGAGCAGTACTTC.